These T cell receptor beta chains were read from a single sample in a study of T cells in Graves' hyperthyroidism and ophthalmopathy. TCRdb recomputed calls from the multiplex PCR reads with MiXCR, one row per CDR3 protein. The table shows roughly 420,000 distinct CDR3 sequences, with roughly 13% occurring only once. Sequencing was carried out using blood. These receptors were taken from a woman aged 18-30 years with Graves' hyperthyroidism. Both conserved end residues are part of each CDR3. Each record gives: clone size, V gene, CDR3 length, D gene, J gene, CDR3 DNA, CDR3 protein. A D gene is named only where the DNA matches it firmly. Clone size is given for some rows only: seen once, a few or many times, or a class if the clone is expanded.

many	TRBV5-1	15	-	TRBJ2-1	TGCGCCAGCAGCTTGGCCGGGAATCACTACAATGAGCAGTTCTTC	CASSLAGNHYNEQFF
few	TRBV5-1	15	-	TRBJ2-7	TGCGCCAGCAGCCCCGGGACGACAAACTCCTACGAGCAGTACTTC	CASSPGTTNSYEQYF
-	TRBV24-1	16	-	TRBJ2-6	TGTGCCACCAGTGATGCTACAGAATCTGGGGCCAACGTCCTGGCTTTC	CATSDATESGANVLAF
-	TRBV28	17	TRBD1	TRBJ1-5	TGTGCCAGCAGTTTCCAGCGACAGGGGATAAGCAATCAGCCCCAGCATTTT	CASSFQRQGISNQPQHF
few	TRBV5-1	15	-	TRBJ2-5	TGCGCCAGCAGCCCTCATCTAGCGACCCAAGAGACCCAGTACTTC	CASSPHLATQETQYF
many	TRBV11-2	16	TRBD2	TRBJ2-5	TGTGCCAGCAGTTCTTGGGGGGGGTCCGACCAAGAGACCCAGTACTTC	CASSSWGGSDQETQYF
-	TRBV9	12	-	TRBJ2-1	TGTGCCAGCAGCGTAGAGTCGAATGAGCAGTTCTTC	CASSVESNEQFF
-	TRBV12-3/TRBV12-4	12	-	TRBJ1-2	TGTGCCAGCAGCCCCGCGGACTATGGCTACACCTTC	CASSPADYGYTF
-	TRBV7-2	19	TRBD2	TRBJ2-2	TGTGCCAGCAGCTCATATAGGACTAGCGGGAGAAGAGGAACCGGGGAGCTGTTTTTT	CASSSYRTSGRRGTGELFF
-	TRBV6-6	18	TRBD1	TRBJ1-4	TGTGCCAGCAGTTACTTAACCTCGGCCAGGGGGCCGGTTGAAAAACTGTTTTTT	CASSYLTSARGPVEKLFF
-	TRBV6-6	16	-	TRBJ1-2	TGTGCCAGCAGTTACTCGGGGGGCACCTTCAGAGATGGCTACACCTTC	CASSYSGGTFRDGYTF
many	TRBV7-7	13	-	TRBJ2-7	TGTGCTAGCAGCTTAGAGAGGGGGGCCGAGCAGTACTTC	CASSLERGAEQYF
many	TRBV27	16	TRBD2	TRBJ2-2	TGTGCCAGCAGTTTCCAACTAGCGGGAGGTTTCGGGGAGCTGTTTTTT	CASSFQLAGGFGELFF
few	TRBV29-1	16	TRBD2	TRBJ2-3	TGCAGCGTTGAAGAAAAGGGCCGGACTAGCGGAGATACGCAGTATTTT	CSVEEKGRTSGDTQYF
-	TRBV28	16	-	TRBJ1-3	TGTGCCAGCAGCCCCCCGGGGCCGCGCTCTGGAAACACCATATATTTT	CASSPPGPRSGNTIYF
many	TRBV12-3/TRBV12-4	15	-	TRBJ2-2	TGTGCCAGCAGTCGGACAGCCGCCACTACCGGGGAGCTGTTTTTT	CASSRTAATTGELFF
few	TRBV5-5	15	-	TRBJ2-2	TGTGCCAGCAGCTTGGAATGGATGAACACCGGGGAGCTGTTTTTT	CASSLEWMNTGELFF
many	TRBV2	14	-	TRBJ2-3	TGTGCCAGCAGGACTCGTCTTAACACAGATACGCAGTATTTT	CASRTRLNTDTQYF
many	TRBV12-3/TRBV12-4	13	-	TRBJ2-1	TGTGCCAGCAGTTTCGGCACCTACAATGAGCAGTTCTTC	CASSFGTYNEQFF
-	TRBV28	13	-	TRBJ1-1	TGTGCCAGCAGTCGCCAAGGAGGCACTAAAGCTTTCTTT	CASSRQGGTKAFF
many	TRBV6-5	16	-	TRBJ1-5	TGTGCCAGCAGTTACGAGAGACCCCGAGATAATCAGCCCCAGCATTTT	CASSYERPRDNQPQHF
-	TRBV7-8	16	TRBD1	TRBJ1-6	TGTGCCAGCAGCATACAGGGGGTGCCTGGTAATTCACCCCTCCACTTT	CASSIQGVPGNSPLHF
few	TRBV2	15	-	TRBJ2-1	TGTGCCAGCAGTGAAAGTACAGGGGGAGGGAATGAGCAGTTCTTC	CASSESTGGGNEQFF
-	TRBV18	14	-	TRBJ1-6	TGTGCCAGCTCCCCGGGACCGAGTAATTCACCCCTCCACTTT	CASSPGPSNSPLHF
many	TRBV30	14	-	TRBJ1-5	TGTGCCTGGAGTGACGGGACAAGCAATCAGCCCCAGCATTTT	CAWSDGTSNQPQHF
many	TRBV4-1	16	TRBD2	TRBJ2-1	TGCGCCAGCAGCCAAGATACGGGGGAGGGCCAGAATGAGCAGTTCTTC	CASSQDTGEGQNEQFF
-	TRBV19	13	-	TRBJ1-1	TGTGCCAGTAGTATGGTCGTATACGCTGAAGCTTTCTTT	CASSMVVYAEAFF
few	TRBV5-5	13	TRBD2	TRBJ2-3	TGTGCCAGCAGCTTCAGGGAGGGGGATACGCAGTATTTT	CASSFREGDTQYF
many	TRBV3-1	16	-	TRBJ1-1	TGTGCCAGCAGCCTTACAAGACAGCTTCAGAACACTGAAGCTTTCTTT	CASSLTRQLQNTEAFF
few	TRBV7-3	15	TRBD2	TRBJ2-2	TGTGCCAGCAGCTTATTAGCGGGAGACACCGGGGAGCTGTCTTTT	CASSLLAGDTGELSF
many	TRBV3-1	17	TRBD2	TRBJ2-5	TGTGCCAGCAGCCAAGGACTAGCGGGAGGGCCGAGAGAGACCCAGTACTTC	CASSQGLAGGPRETQYF
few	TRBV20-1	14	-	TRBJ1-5	TGCAGTGCCTCTGGGACTTATCGGGATCAGCCCCAGCATTTT	CSASGTYRDQPQHF
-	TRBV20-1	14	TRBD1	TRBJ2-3	TGCAGTGCGAACCGGGACAGGGCTACAGATACGCAGTATTTT	CSANRDRATDTQYF
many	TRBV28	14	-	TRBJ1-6	TGTGCCAGCAGTTTATTGGGAGTTTTCTCGCCCCTCCACTTT	CASSLLGVFSPLHF
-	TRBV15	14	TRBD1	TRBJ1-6	TGTGCCACCAGCAGGGGACAGGGGGACTCACCCCTCCACTTT	CATSRGQGDSPLHF
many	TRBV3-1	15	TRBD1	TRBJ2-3	TGTGCCAGCAGCCAAATAACAGGGGCCACAGATACGCAGTATTTT	CASSQITGATDTQYF